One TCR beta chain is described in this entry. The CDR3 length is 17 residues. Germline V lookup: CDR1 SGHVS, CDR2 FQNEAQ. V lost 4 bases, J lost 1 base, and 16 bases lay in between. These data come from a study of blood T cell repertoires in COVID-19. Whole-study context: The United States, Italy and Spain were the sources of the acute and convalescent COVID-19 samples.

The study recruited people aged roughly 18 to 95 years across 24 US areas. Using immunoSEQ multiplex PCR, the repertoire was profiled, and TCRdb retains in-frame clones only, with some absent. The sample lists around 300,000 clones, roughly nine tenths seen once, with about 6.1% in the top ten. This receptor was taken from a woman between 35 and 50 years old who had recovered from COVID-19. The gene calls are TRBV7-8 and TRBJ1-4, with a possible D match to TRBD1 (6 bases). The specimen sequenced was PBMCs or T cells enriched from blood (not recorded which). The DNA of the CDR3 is TGTGCCAGCAGCTCCGGACAGACATCGTTAACTAATGAAAAACTGTTTTTT. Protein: CASSSGQTSLTNEKLFF.